This entry lists 30 T cell receptor beta chains sequenced from one sample in a study of blood T cell repertoires in COVID-19. Clones were sequenced by immunoSEQ multiplex PCR, and TCRdb holds only the in-frame ones, with some missing. The sample includes some 190,000 clones, around 83% of them seen just once. The sample was peripheral blood. The receptors stem from a woman older than 75 with acute or convalescent COVID-19.

The chain carries TRBV30 and TRBJ2-2; TRBD1 aligns across 8 bases. After removal of 6 bases from V and 1 base from J, the junction contained 4 bases not matched to a gene. The germline CDR1 and CDR2 sequences are GTSNPN and SVGIG (reference sequence). The CDR3 consists of 14 residues. This chain's CDR3 is CACDGTGNTGELFF. In nucleotides, the CDR3 is TGTGCCTGTGATGGGACAGGGAACACCGGGGAGCTGTTTTTT.

This chain links TRBV30 with TRBJ2-7; tentatively, D is TRBD2 (5 bases). The germline V gene encodes CDR1 GTSNPN and CDR2 SVGIG (reference sequence). V was clipped by 3 bases and J by 7 bases, with 10 bases between them. This CDR3 region has 11 residues. The CDR3 reads CAWSGRVEQYF. The CDR3 coding sequence is TGTGCCTGGAGCGGGCGGGTGGAGCAGTACTTC.

The chain has TRBV2 and TRBJ1-4, with 8 bases that match TRBD1. The CDR3 consists of 13 residues. Trimming at V came to 4 bases and at J to 11 bases, leaving 6 bases not matched to a gene. Germline lookup yields CDR1 SNHLY and CDR2 FYNNEI. This chain's CDR3 is CASSGRTGIKLFF. CDR3 nucleotides: TGTGCCAGCAGTGGGCGGACAGGGATTAAACTGTTTTTT.

The chain recombines TRBV2 with TRBJ1-1; the D is unclear. Germline V gene sequence: CDR1 SNHLY, CDR2 FYNNEI. The CDR3 spans 16 residues. Trimming shortened V by 5 bases and J by 4 bases, and 20 bases separated the two germline ends. CDR3: CASSREGGKGSTEAFF. CDR3 coding DNA: TGTGCCAGCAGTCGCGAAGGAGGGAAAGGGTCCACTGAAGCTTTCTTT.

Worth noting for this clone: The same CDR3 arises from other DNA sequences in this sample as well. The chain combines TRBV20-1 with TRBJ1-2; a possible D gene is TRBD1 (5 bases). This CDR3 region has 13 residues. Germline V gene lookup returns CDR1 DFQATT and CDR2 SNEGSKA (reference sequence). Trimming stripped 3 bases from V and 2 bases from J, with 10 bases between. DNA for the CDR3: TGCAGTGCTAGTTGGCAGGGAAACTATGGCTACACCTTC. Translating gives CSASWQGNYGYTF.

The J gene is TRBJ2-3, the V gene TRBV4-1, with D tentatively TRBD1 (5 bases). V was clipped by 3 bases and J by 4 bases, with 11 bases between them. The CDR3 length is 14 residues. CDR1 MGHRA and CDR2 YSYEKL come from the germline V gene. The CDR3 protein is CASSHTRVSDTQYF. The CDR3 DNA reads as TGCGCCAGCAGCCATACCAGGGTTTCAGATACGCAGTATTTT.

The chain links TRBV5-1 to TRBJ1-2; TRBD1 might be the D (5 bases). The V end was cut by 0 bases, the J end by 7 bases, with 13 bases between. The CDR3 has 14 residues. Germline CDR1 and CDR2: SGHRS and YFSETQ. The CDR3, as DNA: TGCGCCAGCAGCTTGGTTACGGGGGAGGGTGGCTACACCTTC. Amino acid sequence: CASSLVTGEGGYTF.

The chain employs TRBV6-5 and TRBJ2-7; 10 bases are shared with TRBD2. This CDR3 is built from 15 residues. V lost 4 bases to trimming and J lost 2 bases; unmatched junction nucleotides: 5. Per the germline V gene, CDR1 is MNHEY and CDR2 is SVGAGI. In DNA, the CDR3 is TGTGCCAGCAGTTCGACTAGCGGGCGTACCTACGAGCAGTACTTC. Amino acids: CASSSTSGRTYEQYF.

The rearrangement uses TRBV15 and TRBJ2-1; the match to TRBD2 covers 8 bases. Germline V CDR1 and CDR2: LNHNV, YYDKDF (reference sequence). The V gene end was trimmed by 1 base and the J gene end by 6 bases; junction bases not matched to a gene: 8. This CDR3 is 16 amino acids long. The CDR3 DNA sequence: TGTGCCACCAGCAGAGGTAATGCGGGAGGTAGCAATGAGCAGTTCTTC. Translating it yields CATSRGNAGGSNEQFF.

J is TRBJ1-5 and V is TRBV18; maybe TRBD1 (5 bases). CDR3 size: 14 residues. With 5 bases removed from V and 6 bases from J, the gap between germline ends came to 14 bases. CDR1 KGHSH and CDR2 LQKENI come from the germline V gene. The CDR3: CASSTQGSVQPQHF. In DNA form, the CDR3 reads TGTGCCAGCTCAACGCAGGGATCGGTTCAGCCCCAGCATTTT.

The V and J genes are TRBV28 and TRBJ1-4; 8 positions match TRBD1. Trimming removed 4 bases from V and 2 bases from J; junction bases left unmatched: 12. This CDR3 is built from 18 residues. The germline gives CDR1 MDHEN, CDR2 SYDVKM. The CDR3 protein is CASSWSWTGMETNEKLFF. The CDR3 DNA follows: TGTGCCAGCAGTTGGAGTTGGACAGGGATGGAGACTAATGAAAAACTGTTTTTT.

This chain uses TRBV3-1 (or the pseudogene TRBV3-2) with TRBJ2-7; 8 bases are shared with TRBD1. This CDR3 comprises 18 residues. From germline, CDR1 is LGHDT and CDR2 YNNKEL (reference sequence). V shed 1 base, J shed 2 bases, and the junction held 13 bases outside the gene matches. The CDR3 DNA reads as TGTGCCAGCAGCCAAGGACTCTCCACCGGGACAGGAGCCTACGAGCAGTACTTC. Protein sequence: CASSQGLSTGTGAYEQYF.

This clone was counted a single time. This sequence joins TRBV11-2 and TRBJ2-7; weak D call: TRBD1 (6 bases). The CDR3 runs 15 residues. V shed 1 base and J shed 4 bases, with 14 bases lying between them. CDR1 and CDR2 (germline): SGHAT, FQNNGV. The CDR3 loop is CASSLVTTGYYEQYF. The DNA of the CDR3 is TGTGCCAGCAGCTTAGTCACCACAGGGTATTACGAGCAGTACTTC.

The genes are TRBV2 and TRBJ2-7; 9 positions match TRBD1. Germline loops: CDR1 SNHLY, CDR2 FYNNEI. The V and J ends lost 10 bases and 2 bases, in that order; junction bases with no gene match: 3. CDR3 size: 12 residues. The CDR3 loop reads CAMRTGAYEQYF. CDR3 DNA: TGTGCCATGCGGACAGGGGCCTACGAGCAGTACTTC.

The gene calls are TRBV6-1 and TRBJ1-1; 8 bases line up with TRBD1. This CDR3 comprises 16 residues. The V gene's germline CDR1 is MNHNS and CDR2 SASEGT. With V trimmed by 4 bases and J by 5 bases, 12 bases remained unmatched. This CDR3 is CASSVPPGTGRTEAFF. CDR3 bases: TGTGCCAGCAGTGTTCCACCCGGGACAGGAAGGACTGAAGCTTTCTTT.

This clone was counted between two and nine times. This chain uses TRBV5-1 with TRBJ2-7, with 10 nucleotides matching TRBD2. Germline-derived CDR1 and CDR2 are SGHRS and YFSETQ. V shed 3 bases, J shed 4 bases, and the junction held 10 bases outside the gene matches. There are 16 residues in the CDR3. The CDR3: CASSSSSGTSAYEQYF. DNA of the CDR3: TGCGCCAGCAGCTCTTCCTCCGGGACTAGCGCGTACGAGCAGTACTTC. The full variable domain, rest sourced from reference TRBV5-1 and TRBJ2-7, is KAGVTQTPRYLIKTRGQQVTLSCSPISGHRSVSWYQQTPGQGLQFLFEYFSETQRNKGNFPGRFSGRQFSNSRSEMNVSTLELGDSALYLCASSSSSGTSAYEQYFGPGTRLTVT.

V and J are TRBV6-2 or TRBV6-3 and TRBJ1-5; unclear D gene. V was clipped by 6 bases and J by 5 bases, with 11 bases between them. The CDR3 runs 13 residues. Germline V lookup: CDR1 MNHEY, CDR2 SVGEGT. The CDR3 here is CASSNPGYQPQHF. CDR3 DNA sequence: TGTGCCAGCAGCAACCCGGGTTATCAGCCCCAGCATTTT.

This clone was detected only once. This chain connects TRBV3-1 (or the pseudogene TRBV3-2) to TRBJ1-2; no firm D call. Germline CDR1 LGHDT, CDR2 YNNKEL (reference sequence). The V gene lost 0 bases and the J gene lost 5 bases, with 7 bases spanning the gap. The CDR3 length is 13 residues. The CDR3 protein is CASSQESGYGYTF. The CDR3 DNA is TGTGCCAGCAGCCAAGAAAGCGGGTATGGCTACACCTTC.

This clone showed up just a few times. The chain combines TRBV5-1 with TRBJ1-5; D gene uncertain. The CDR3 is made up of 13 amino acids. Germline CDR1 is SGHRS and CDR2 is YFSETQ. V was trimmed by 1 base and J by 5 bases, leaving 7 bases between them. The chain's CDR3 is CASSLLSDQPQHF. The CDR3 coding sequence is TGCGCCAGCAGCTTGTTGAGCGATCAGCCCCAGCATTTT.

The genes are TRBV2 and TRBJ2-4; 9 bases fit TRBD1. The trim removed 8 bases at V and 4 bases at J, leaving 3 bases unmatched. The CDR3 has 13 residues. CDR1 and CDR2 from the germline V gene are SNHLY and FYNNEI. The CDR3 loop reads CASSGQGKNIQYF. The CDR3 bases are TGTGCCAGCTCGGGACAGGGTAAAAACATTCAGTACTTC.

This sequence joins TRBV12-3 or TRBV12-4 and TRBJ2-1; 7 bases match TRBD1. The junction had 6 bases not matched to a gene; V was cut back by 5 bases and J by 8 bases. This CDR3 comprises 13 residues. The CDR3 DNA follows: TGTGCCAGCAGTCGGACAGGTTCGGATGAGCAGTTCTTC. This sequence encodes CASSRTGSDEQFF.

This sequence joins TRBV5-6 and TRBJ2-1, with TRBD2 matching over 7 bases. This CDR3 is 11 amino acids long. V shed 5 bases, J shed 14 bases, and the junction held 7 bases outside the gene matches. The V gene's germline CDR1 is SGHDT and CDR2 YYEEEE. The CDR3 here is CASSLRETKFF. The DNA of the CDR3 is TGTGCCAGCAGTTTGCGGGAGACGAAGTTCTTC.

The rearrangement uses TRBV7-2 and TRBJ2-3, with 8 bases aligning to TRBD2. The CDR3 is made up of 15 amino acids. V trimming: 1 base; J trimming: 3 bases; junction bases outside the gene matches: 3. Per germline, CDR1 SGHTA and CDR2 FQGNSA. The DNA for the CDR3 is TGTGCCAGCAGCTTAGAGGCTAGCGGGACAGATACGCAGTATTTT. Protein sequence: CASSLEASGTDTQYF.

The V gene is TRBV19, the J gene TRBJ2-3; D is possibly TRBD2 (5 bases). The CDR3 extends over 13 amino acids. Trimming pared 4 bases from V and 8 bases from J, leaving 13 bases between. CDR1 LNHDA and CDR2 SQIVND come from the germline V gene (reference sequence). The chain's CDR3 is CASSTPDRGTQYF. The CDR3 DNA follows: TGTGCCAGTAGTACGCCTGATCGGGGTACGCAGTATTTT.

CDR3 sequence: CASQTARNTEAFF. Written as DNA, the CDR3 is TGTGCCAGCCAAACAGCCCGGAACACTGAAGCTTTCTTT. V is TRBV6-6 and J is TRBJ1-1; D not resolved. Between the trimmed V and J ends, which lost 8 bases and 1 base, there was a span of 11 bases. Germline assignment: CDR1 MNHNY and CDR2 SVGAGI (reference sequence). This CDR3 region has 13 residues.

This clone was picked up a small number of times. The chain links TRBV5-6 to TRBJ1-4, with a weak D call TRBD1 (6 bases). The germline CDR1 and CDR2 sequences are SGHDT and YYEEEE. V was trimmed by 3 bases and J by 8 bases, leaving 11 bases between them. The CDR3 sequence is 13 residues long. The CDR3 loop reads CASSSTGVEKLFF. The CDR3 region has the DNA TGTGCCAGCAGCTCGACAGGTGTAGAAAAACTGTTTTTT.

The J gene is TRBJ2-7, the V gene TRBV2; D unresolved. CDR3 length: 11 residues. Germline V gene lookup returns CDR1 SNHLY and CDR2 FYNNEI. V lost 6 bases to trimming and J lost 3 bases, with 6 bases between them. This CDR3 reads CASSGDYEQYF. The CDR3 coding sequence is TGTGCCAGCAGCGGTGACTACGAGCAGTACTTC.

This clone occurred a few times. The J gene is TRBJ2-2, the V gene TRBV5-1; possibly TRBD1 for D (6 bases). Per the germline V gene, CDR1 is SGHRS and CDR2 is YFSETQ. Trimming took off 0 bases at V and 3 bases at J, with 12 bases between the two ends. The CDR3 is 16 residues long. The CDR3 protein is CASSLVPTGYTGELFF. The DNA for the CDR3 is TGCGCCAGCAGCTTGGTCCCCACAGGGTACACCGGGGAGCTGTTTTTT.

The chain is built from TRBV18 and TRBJ1-1; TRBD1 might be the D (5 bases). CDR1 KGHSH and CDR2 LQKENI come from the germline V gene. V lost 1 base and J 1 base, leaving 19 bases between the germline ends. The CDR3 spans 18 residues. The CDR3 loop is CASSPRQIAANSNTEAFF. The CDR3 nucleotides are TGTGCCAGCTCACCACGACAGATTGCTGCGAACTCGAACACTGAAGCTTTCTTT. The entire variable domain, with the rest obtained from reference TRBV18 and TRBJ1-1, is as follows: NAGVMQNPRHLVRRRGQEARLRCSPMKGHSHVYWYRQLPEEGLKFMVYLQKENIIDESGMPKERFSAEFPKEGPSILRIQQVVRGDSAAYFCASSPRQIAANSNTEAFFGQGTRLTVV.

The chain has TRBV10-3 and TRBJ2-3; 16 bases align to TRBD2. Per the germline V gene, CDR1 is ENHRY and CDR2 is SYGVKD. The CDR3 runs to 17 residues. Trimming cost V 4 bases and J 4 bases; bases outside gene matches: 5. CDR3 sequence reads: CAISAQGTSGRADTQYF. CDR3 bases: TGTGCCATCAGTGCCCAAGGGACTAGCGGGAGGGCAGATACGCAGTATTTT.